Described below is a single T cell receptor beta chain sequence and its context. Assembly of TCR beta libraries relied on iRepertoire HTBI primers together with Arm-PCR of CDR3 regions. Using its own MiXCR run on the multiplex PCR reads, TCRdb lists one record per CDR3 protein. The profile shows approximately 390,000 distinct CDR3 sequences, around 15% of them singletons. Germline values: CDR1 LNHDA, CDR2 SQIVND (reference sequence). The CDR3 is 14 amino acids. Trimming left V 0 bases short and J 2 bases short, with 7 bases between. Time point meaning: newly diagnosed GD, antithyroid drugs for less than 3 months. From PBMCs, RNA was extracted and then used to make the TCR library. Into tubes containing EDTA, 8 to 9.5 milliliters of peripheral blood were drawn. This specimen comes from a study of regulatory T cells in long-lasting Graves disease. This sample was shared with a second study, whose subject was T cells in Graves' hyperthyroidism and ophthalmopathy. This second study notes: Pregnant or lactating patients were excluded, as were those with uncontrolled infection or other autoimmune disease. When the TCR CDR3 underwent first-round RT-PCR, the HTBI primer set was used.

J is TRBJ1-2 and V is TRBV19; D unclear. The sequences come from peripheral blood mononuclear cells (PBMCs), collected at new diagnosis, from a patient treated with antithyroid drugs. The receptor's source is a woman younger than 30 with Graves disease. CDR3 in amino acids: CASSIDTGNYGYTF. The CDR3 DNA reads TGTGCCAGTAGTATAGACACGGGAAACTATGGCTACACCTTC.